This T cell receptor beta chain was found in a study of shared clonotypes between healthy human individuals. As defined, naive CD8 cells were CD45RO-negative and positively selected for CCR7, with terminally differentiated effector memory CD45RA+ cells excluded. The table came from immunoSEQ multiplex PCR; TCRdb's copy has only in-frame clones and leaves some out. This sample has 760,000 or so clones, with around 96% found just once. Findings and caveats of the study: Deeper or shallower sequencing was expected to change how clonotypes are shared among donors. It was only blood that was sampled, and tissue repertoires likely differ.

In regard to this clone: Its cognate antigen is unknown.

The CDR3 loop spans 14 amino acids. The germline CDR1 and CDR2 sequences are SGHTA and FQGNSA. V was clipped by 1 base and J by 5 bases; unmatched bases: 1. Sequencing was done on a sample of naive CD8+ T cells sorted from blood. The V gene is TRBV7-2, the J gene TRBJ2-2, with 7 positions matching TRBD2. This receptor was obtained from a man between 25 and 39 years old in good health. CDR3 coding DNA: TGTGCCAGCAGCTTAGGCGGGAGAACCGGGGAGCTGTTTTTT. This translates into CASSLGGRTGELFF.